This T cell receptor beta chain comes out of a study of blood T cell repertoires in COVID-19. For the study at large: Acute and convalescent COVID-19 specimens originated in the United States, Italy and Spain. Nucleic acid was either cDNA or gDNA, and it came from T cells, B-cell-depleted T cells, or PBMCs.

As originally analysed: Scientists estimated how many nucleated cells there were by amplifying reference gene primers. Only in-frame clones appear in the TCRdb table, and some are missing; sequencing was by immunoSEQ multiplex PCR. V and J calls and clone size are given by that table; D and trimming were obtained from the DNA. Found here are 350,000 to 450,000 clones, around nine tenths of them singletons; the top ten hold about 1.4%. A Seattle source enrolled patients during active infection and followed them longitudinally. Per germline, CDR1 SGHRS and CDR2 YFSETQ. The CDR3 length is 16 residues. V shed 0 bases and J 3 bases; nucleotides not matched to a gene: 4.

This rearrangement joins TRBV5-1 to TRBJ2-7; TRBD1 agrees at 12 bases. This clonotype was obtained from a middle-aged woman with COVID-19, enrolled during active disease. Material: peripheral blood. CDR3 region: CASSLDGTGGFYEQYF. For the CDR3, the DNA is TGCGCCAGCAGCTTGGACGGGACAGGGGGCTTCTACGAGCAGTACTTC.